A single T cell receptor (beta chain) is shown here with its context. The antigen remains unidentified. Separate sequencing covered autoproliferating (CFSE-dim) and non-proliferating (CFSE-high) T cells from stimulus-free culture. Replicate wells were pooled after roughly 7 days of stimulus-free culture of 5x10^7 CFSE-labeled PBMCs. CFSE at roughly 0.45 uM labeled the PBMCs, which were then cultured unstimulated. These data belong to a study of memory B cells and T cells in multiple sclerosis. Some clones are missing from TCRdb's copy, which holds only in-frame ones; the method was immunoSEQ multiplex PCR. This table holds around 50,000 clones, almost 85% found once. Whole-study results and caveats: Normalization was needed because clone-set size differences affected shared clonotype counts.

The CDR3 is 15 amino acids. The V end was cut by 6 bases, the J end by 4 bases, with 18 bases between. CDR1 is MNHNY, CDR2 SVGAGI, per germline (reference sequence). Sequenced material: PBMCs from blood kept in culture. This TCR was sampled from a human donor with multiple sclerosis. The gene calls are TRBV6-6 and TRBJ1-1, with D uncertain. CDR3 sequence: CASSTPAQSSTEAFF. CDR3 in DNA: TGTGCCAGCAGCACCCCCGCCCAGAGTTCCACTGAAGCTTTCTTT.